Listed below are T cell receptor beta chains from one sample, sequenced in a study of cytotoxic CD8 clonotypes in ibrutinib-treated CLL. Measured with immunoSEQ multiplex PCR; TCRdb has only the in-frame clones, and not every one. Among 270,000 or so clones listed, more than 70% were seen once. Material: PBMCs, obtained at disease progression, from a patient treated with ibrutinib. These receptor sequences come from a human donor with chronic lymphocytic leukemia. Both conserved end residues are part of each CDR3. The D gene is left open where the match is weak. A row's size may be missing; if present it is once, few, many or a size class.

CDR3 protein	CDR3 DNA	clone size	CDR3 length	V gene	J gene	D gene
CASTHRADEQFF	TGTGCCAGCACCCACAGGGCCGATGAGCAGTTCTTC	NA	12	TRBV2	TRBJ2-1	NA
CASSFGRGTEAFF	TGTGCCAGCAGCTTCGGGCGAGGCACTGAAGCTTTCTTT	NA	13	TRBV5-4	TRBJ1-1	NA
CASSLRIGRAGELFF	TGTGCCAGCAGCTTGCGAATCGGGAGGGCCGGGGAGCTGTTTTTT	NA	15	TRBV7-6	TRBJ2-2	TRBD2
CASSYGPNDSTLHF	TGTGCCAGCAGTTACGGGCCCAACGATTCGACCCTCCACTTT	NA	14	TRBV6-5	TRBJ1-6	NA
CASSADTNQPQHF	TGCGCCAGCAGTGCGGACACAAATCAGCCCCAGCATTTT	NA	13	TRBV23-1	TRBJ1-5	NA
CASSANDRPPYNEQFF	TGTGCCAGCAGTGCAAACGACAGGCCCCCCTACAATGAGCAGTTCTTC	NA	16	TRBV2	TRBJ2-1	NA
CASSSDILSSYNEQFF	TGTGCCAGCAGTTCAGACATACTGAGCTCCTACAATGAGCAGTTCTTC	NA	16	TRBV11-2	TRBJ2-1	NA
CASSLQGASNEQYF	TGTGCCAGCTCGCTACAGGGGGCGAGTAACGAGCAGTACTTC	NA	14	TRBV18	TRBJ2-7	TRBD1
CASSPPLSEIRGDRYF	TGTGCCAGCTCACCACCTCTCAGTGAAATACGTGGGGACAGGTACTTC	NA	16	TRBV18	TRBJ2-7	TRBD1
CASSSGLAGKIYEQYF	TGTGCCAGCAGCTCGGGACTAGCGGGAAAAATCTACGAGCAGTACTTC	few	16	TRBV7-9	TRBJ2-7	TRBD2
CASSYSFSGSYEQYF	TGTGCCAGCAGTTACTCGTTTTCAGGCTCCTACGAGCAGTACTTC	NA	15	TRBV6-5	TRBJ2-7	NA
CSVDRGVNTEAFF	TGCAGCGTGGACAGGGGCGTGAACACTGAAGCTTTCTTT	NA	13	TRBV29-1	TRBJ1-1	TRBD1
CASSHRTGNQPQHF	TGTGCCAGCAGCCACCGGACAGGAAATCAGCCCCAGCATTTT	once	14	TRBV7-8	TRBJ1-5	TRBD1
CASSVSGSQETQYF	TGTGCCAGCAGCGTTTCAGGATCCCAAGAGACCCAGTACTTC	NA	14	TRBV9	TRBJ2-5	NA
CASSLGGDRDPQYF	TGCGCCAGCAGCTTGGGAGGTGACAGGGACCCGCAGTACTTC	NA	14	TRBV5-1	TRBJ2-7	TRBD1
CASSSQGTGYEQYF	TGTGCCAGCAGTAGTCAGGGTACGGGTTACGAGCAGTACTTC	NA	14	TRBV6-5	TRBJ2-7	NA
CASSQNRETQYF	TGCGCCAGCAGCCAGAACCGGGAGACCCAGTACTTC	NA	12	TRBV5-1	TRBJ2-5	NA
CASSLGGGSEQFF	TGTGCCAGCAGCTTAGGCGGGGGGAGTGAGCAGTTCTTC	NA	13	TRBV7-2	TRBJ2-1	TRBD2
CASSFHRGGEAFF	TGTGCCAGCAGCTTCCACAGGGGCGGCGAGGCTTTCTTT	NA	13	TRBV7-2	TRBJ1-1	TRBD1
CASRTGLTQETQYF	TGTGCCAGCAGGACCGGCCTGACCCAAGAGACCCAGTACTTC	NA	14	TRBV27	TRBJ2-5	NA
CASSMRDTYQPQHF	TGTGCCAGTAGTATGAGGGACACCTATCAGCCCCAGCATTTT	NA	14	TRBV19	TRBJ1-5	NA
CSAARGVTYEQYF	TGCAGCGCTGCCCGGGGGGTCACCTACGAGCAGTACTTC	NA	13	TRBV29-1	TRBJ2-7	TRBD2
CASRRQGVKYGYTF	TGTGCCAGCAGGCGACAGGGGGTGAAGTATGGCTACACCTTC	NA	14	TRBV6-1	TRBJ1-2	TRBD1
CASSLGSLRTPGRGYTF	TGCGCCAGCAGCTTGGGTTCTCTGAGGACCCCAGGGCGCGGCTACACCTTC	NA	17	TRBV5-1	TRBJ1-2	NA
CASRRGYTDTQYF	TGTGCCAGCAGAAGGGGGTACACAGATACGCAGTATTTT	NA	13	TRBV9	TRBJ2-3	NA
CASSRTQGWDTGELFF	TGCGCCAGCAGCCGCACACAGGGTTGGGACACCGGGGAGCTGTTTTTT	few	16	TRBV4-1	TRBJ2-2	NA
CSVEPSLETQYF	TGCAGCGTTGAGCCGTCCTTGGAGACCCAGTACTTC	NA	12	TRBV29-1	TRBJ2-5	NA
CASSISDRGYEQYF	TGTGCCAGTAGTATATCGGACAGGGGCTACGAGCAGTACTTC	NA	14	TRBV19	TRBJ2-7	TRBD1
CASRDRDRIYEQYF	TGTGCCAGCAGGGACCGGGACAGGATCTACGAGCAGTACTTC	NA	14	TRBV6-5	TRBJ2-7	TRBD1
CASSLYGGATYEQYF	TGTGCCAGCAGCTTATATGGCGGGGCCACCTACGAGCAGTACTTC	NA	15	TRBV7-9	TRBJ2-7	NA
CASSPARVGGYTF	TGTGCCAGCAGCCCAGCGAGGGTAGGGGGCTACACCTTC	NA	13	TRBV27	TRBJ1-2	NA
CASSEGARTNYGYTF	TGTGCCAGCAGTGAGGGGGCACGGACTAACTATGGCTACACCTTC	NA	15	TRBV9	TRBJ1-2	TRBD1
CAISFLAGALTDTQYF	TGTGCCATCAGTTTCTTAGCGGGGGCCCTCACAGATACGCAGTATTTT	NA	16	TRBV10-3	TRBJ2-3	TRBD2
CSVELEYGYTF	TGCAGCGTTGAATTGGAATATGGCTACACCTTC	few	11	TRBV29-1	TRBJ1-2	NA
CASSPQTGGITDTQYF	TGTGCCAGCAGCCCTCAAACGGGGGGTATCACAGATACGCAGTATTTT	NA	16	TRBV9	TRBJ2-3	TRBD2
CASSLWGSGPEAFF	TGTGCCAGCAGCTTATGGGGGAGCGGACCTGAAGCTTTCTTT	NA	14	TRBV7-2	TRBJ1-1	NA
CASSLKPTGPLNQPQHF	TGTGCCAGCAGCCTCAAACCTACCGGGCCCTTGAACCAGCCCCAGCATTTT	NA	17	TRBV11-2	TRBJ1-5	NA
CASSLDLGQEELFF	TGTGCCAGCAGCTTAGACTTGGGACAGGAGGAACTGTTTTTT	NA	14	TRBV7-6	TRBJ1-4	TRBD1
CASSEDTYSGNTIYF	TGTGCCAGCAGTGAGGACACCTACTCTGGAAACACCATATATTTT	NA	15	TRBV2	TRBJ1-3	NA
CASSFSTGELFF	TGTGCCAGCAGCTTCAGCACCGGGGAGCTGTTTTTT	NA	12	TRBV7-2	TRBJ2-2	NA
CASSLKGPLNNEQFF	TGCGCCAGCAGCCTAAAAGGACCTCTAAACAATGAGCAGTTCTTC	few	15	TRBV4-1	TRBJ2-1	NA
CASSGYRGSDYEQYF	TGTGCCAGCAGCGGATACAGGGGGAGCGATTACGAGCAGTACTTC	NA	15	TRBV9	TRBJ2-7	TRBD1